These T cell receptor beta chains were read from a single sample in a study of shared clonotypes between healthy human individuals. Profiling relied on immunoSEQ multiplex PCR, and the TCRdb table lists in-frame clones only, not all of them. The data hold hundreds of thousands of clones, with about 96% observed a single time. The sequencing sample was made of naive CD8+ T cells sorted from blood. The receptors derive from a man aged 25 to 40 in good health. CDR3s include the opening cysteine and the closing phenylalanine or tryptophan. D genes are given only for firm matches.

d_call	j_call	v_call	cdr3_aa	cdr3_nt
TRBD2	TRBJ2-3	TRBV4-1	CASSQPTSGGADTQYF	TGCGCCAGCAGCCAACCTACTAGCGGGGGTGCAGATACGCAGTATTTT
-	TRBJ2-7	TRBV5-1	CASSFGGPTRASYEQYF	TGCGCCAGCAGCTTTGGTGGCCCTACCAGGGCCTCCTACGAGCAGTACTTC
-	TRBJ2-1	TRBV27	CASSFNDFLGDEQFF	TGTGCCAGCAGCTTTAATGACTTCTTGGGGGATGAGCAGTTCTTC
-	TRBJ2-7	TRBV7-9	CASSLGPVYEQYF	TGTGCCAGCAGCTTAGGACCGGTCTACGAGCAGTACTTC
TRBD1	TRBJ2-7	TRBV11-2	CASSVKQGIPSYEQYF	TGTGCCAGCAGCGTGAAACAGGGGATTCCCTCCTACGAGCAGTACTTC
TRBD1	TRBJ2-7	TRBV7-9	CASSPRQGEYEQYF	TGTGCCAGCAGCCCGCGACAGGGCGAATACGAGCAGTACTTC
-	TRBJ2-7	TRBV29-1	CSVEEEEGGYEQYF	TGCAGCGTTGAAGAAGAGGAGGGGGGCTACGAGCAGTACTTC
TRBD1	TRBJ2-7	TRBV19	CASQGVGEYEQYF	TGTGCCAGCCAGGGGGTGGGCGAGTACGAGCAGTACTTC
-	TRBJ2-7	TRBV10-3	CAIRDSIADYEQYF	TGTGCCATCAGGGACTCCATCGCGGACTACGAGCAGTACTTC
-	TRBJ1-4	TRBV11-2	CASSPSLRTTTNEKLFF	TGTGCCAGCAGCCCCAGTCTAAGGACAACAACTAATGAAAAACTGTTTTTT
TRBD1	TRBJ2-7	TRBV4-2	CASSHSRDRSVYEQYF	TGTGCCAGCAGCCATTCTCGGGACAGGTCAGTCTACGAGCAGTACTTC
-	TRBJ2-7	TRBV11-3	CASSNRDDDYEQYF	TGTGCCAGCAGCAACCGGGACGACGACTACGAGCAGTACTTC
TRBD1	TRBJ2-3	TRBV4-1	CASSQARGTGTDTQYF	TGCGCCAGCAGCCAAGCTCGGGGGACAGGGACAGATACGCAGTATTTT
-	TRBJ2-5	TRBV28	CASSGSGARGEQETQYF	TGTGCCAGCAGTGGGAGTGGAGCAAGGGGGGAGCAAGAGACCCAGTACTTC
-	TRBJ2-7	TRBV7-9	CASSGSGERTRQHYEQYF	TGTGCCAGCAGCGGATCTGGGGAAAGGACACGACAACACTACGAGCAGTACTTC
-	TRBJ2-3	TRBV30	CAWHLHTDTQYF	TGTGCCTGGCACCTACACACAGATACGCAGTATTTT
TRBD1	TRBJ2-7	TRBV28	CASSHPISGTGGVVAFYEQYF	TGTGCCAGCAGCCACCCTATTTCCGGGACAGGGGGCGTCGTCGCTTTCTACGAGCAGTACTTC
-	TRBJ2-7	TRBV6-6	CASSYSGESSYEQYF	TGTGCCAGCAGTTACTCAGGGGAATCTTCCTACGAGCAGTACTTC
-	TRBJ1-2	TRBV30	CAWRSGQSTRDYGYTF	TGTGCCTGGAGATCCGGACAGAGCACCCGCGACTATGGCTACACCTTC
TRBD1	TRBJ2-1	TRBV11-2	CASSPGQNSYNEQFF	TGTGCCAGCAGCCCGGGACAGAACTCCTACAATGAGCAGTTCTTC
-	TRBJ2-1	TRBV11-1	CASSRPLEYNEQFF	TGTGCCAGCAGCCGACCCCTAGAGTACAATGAGCAGTTCTTC
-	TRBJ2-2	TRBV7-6	CASSSVPGEPPGELFF	TGTGCCAGCAGCTCAGTGCCGGGGGAACCCCCCGGGGAGCTGTTTTTT